The 3 T cell receptor beta chains listed next were all sequenced from one sample in a study of blood T cell repertoires in COVID-19. Assay used: immunoSEQ multiplex PCR; TCRdb lists only in-frame clones, some missing. The sample holds fewer than 85,000 clones, about 86% seen once. The sample consisted of peripheral blood. The receptors here all came from a human donor in a cohort sampled during active COVID-19.

This chain links TRBV7-6 with TRBJ2-7, with TRBD2 as a possible D gene (6 bases). The CDR3 has 14 amino acids. Germline assignment: CDR1 SGHVS and CDR2 FNYEAQ. Trimming removed 6 bases from V and 1 base from J, with 13 bases in between. In DNA form, the CDR3 reads TGTGCCAGCAGTTCCGGGACTTTATCCTACGAGCAGTACTTC. Protein sequence: CASSSGTLSYEQYF. Filled out from reference TRBV7-6 and TRBJ2-7, the complete variable domain reads GAGVSQSPRYKVTKRGQDVALRCDPISGHVSLYWYRQALGQGPEFLTYFNYEAQQDKSGLPNDRFSAERPEGSISTLTIQRTEQRDSAMYRCASSSGTLSYEQYFGPGTRLTVT.

The chain combines TRBV4-2 with TRBJ2-5, with 9 bases lining up with TRBD2. CDR1 is LGHNA, CDR2 YNFKEQ, per germline. This CDR3 is 16 amino acids long. The J segment lost 3 bases and the V segment lost 4 bases, leaving 9 bases of the junction unmatched. This CDR3 reads CASSRSVRGGEETQYF. CDR3 bases: TGTGCCAGCAGCCGCTCAGTCCGCGGGGGGGAAGAGACCCAGTACTTC.

The rearrangement links TRBV15 to TRBJ2-2, with 11 bases that match TRBD1. Germline V gene lookup returns CDR1 LNHNV and CDR2 YYDKDF (reference sequence). With 0 bases clipped from V and 7 bases from J, the junction kept 16 bases outside the gene matches. The CDR3 loop spans 20 amino acids. The DNA of the CDR3 is TGTGCCACCAGCAGAGATATTTACGGGGACAGGGGGTTGTTGGACGGGGAGCTGTTTTTT. This encodes CATSRDIYGDRGLLDGELFF.